This T cell receptor (beta chain) was obtained from a study of tumor-infiltrating lymphocytes in primary liver carcinoma. This clonotype was seen just once. Possible read error: a much larger clone is one base away. Germline V gene sequence: CDR1 MNHEY, CDR2 SVGEGT. The CDR3 covers 16 residues. V dropped 4 bases and J dropped 4; count of bases not matched to a gene: 11. Priming with a constant-region primer yielded TCR beta cDNA from 500 ng total RNA. Sequencing libraries for TCR beta derived from three nested multiplex PCR rounds that used slightly modified ARM-PCR. Running 10 cycles apiece, the first two PCR rounds relied on TRBV1-TRBV30 forward primers together with a C-beta reverse primer. In TCRdb, the multiplex PCR reads were re-called with MiXCR into one record per CDR3 protein. This table holds approximately 310,000 distinct CDR3 sequences, 65% found once. Unsorted whole blood supplied the blood RNA, and germline DNA was isolated too. Patients were chronically HBV-infected and treatment-naive.

Sample: peripheral blood. The receptor's source is a middle-aged man with primary liver carcinoma and hepatitis B virus infection. The gene calls are TRBV6-2 or TRBV6-3 and TRBJ2-5; TRBD2 matches at 8 bases. The CDR3 here is CASSSGTRGSRETQYF. The CDR3 DNA reads as TGTGCCAGCAGTTCCGGGACTAGAGGGAGTCGAGAGACCCAGTACTTC.